The 5 T cell receptor beta chains listed next were all sequenced from one sample in a study of cytomegalovirus exposure and HLA in healthy donors. The method was immunoSEQ multiplex PCR; TCRdb's version includes in-frame clones alone and lacks a portion of them. Among around 220,000 clones listed, approximately 83% were seen once. Sequenced input: PBMCs. These receptors originate from a woman aged 30 to 39 in good health and CMV-seropositive.

The CDR3 spells CASSEELGPDTQYF. The DNA for the CDR3 is TGCGCCAGCAGCGAGGAGTTGGGGCCAGATACGCAGTATTTT. The V call is TRBV10-1, the J call TRBJ2-3, with D possibly TRBD1 on 5 matching bases. The CDR3 is 14 amino acids. CDR1 and CDR2 (germline): WNHNN, SYGVQD (reference sequence). V was clipped by 6 bases and J by 4 bases, with 14 bases between them.

The chain links TRBV2 to TRBJ2-1; tentatively, D is TRBD1 or TRBD2 (5 bases each). Germline CDR1 SNHLY, CDR2 FYNNEI. The CDR3 sequence is 13 residues long. The ends were cut back, 10 bases at V and 10 bases at J, with 20 bases in the middle. This CDR3 is CAILPGPRSEQFF. The CDR3 DNA is TGTGCCATTTTACCGGGACCTAGGTCCGAGCAGTTCTTC.

The V call is TRBV4-2, the J call TRBJ2-7; 15 nucleotides match TRBD2. V lost 3 bases to trimming and J lost 5 bases; unmatched junction nucleotides: 8. CDR1 is LGHNA, CDR2 YNFKEQ, per germline. The CDR3 extends over 17 amino acids. The CDR3 sequence is CASSQPGLAGGNHEQYF. In DNA, the CDR3 is TGTGCCAGCAGCCAGCCGGGACTAGCGGGAGGTAACCACGAGCAGTACTTC.

The chain carries TRBV30 and TRBJ2-7, with 10 bases lining up with TRBD1. CDR1 and CDR2 from the germline V gene are GTSNPN and SVGIG (reference sequence). The CDR3 runs 15 residues. Losses at the gene ends were 0 bases for V and 7 bases for J; bases not matched to a gene: 9. The CDR3 nucleotides read TGTGCCTGGAGTGTAAGGGACAGGGGATCTCGGGAGCAGTACTTC. This translates into CAWSVRDRGSREQYF.

The chain is built from TRBV5-4 and TRBJ2-7; 9 bases line up with TRBD1. V lost 3 bases and J lost 5; bases outside the gene matches: 9. CDR1 and CDR2 (germline): SGHNT, YYREEE (reference sequence). This CDR3 region has 15 residues. Here the CDR3 reads CASSWVGQGDHEQYF. In DNA, the CDR3 is TGTGCCAGCAGCTGGGTGGGACAGGGAGATCACGAGCAGTACTTC.